What follows are 20 T cell receptor beta chains derived from one specimen sequenced in a study of T cells in placental villitis. Sequencing used immunoSEQ v4. Profiled with immunoSEQ multiplex PCR; TCRdb holds only in-frame clones, not every one. The sample records 500 or so clones, around 97% being singletons. The sequenced sample consisted of placental tissue containing maternal and fetal cells. Receptors originate from a human donor in good health; the placental T cells may come from both mother and fetus.

The chain links TRBV9 to TRBJ2-5; a weak D match, TRBD2 (6 bases). Germline V CDR1 and CDR2: SGDLS, YYNGEE. CDR3 length: 15 residues. V lost 3 bases to trimming and J lost 2 bases, with 14 bases between them. Here the CDR3 reads CASSARGSGQETQYF. In DNA form, the CDR3 reads TGTGCCAGCAGCGCCCGGGGTAGCGGACAAGAGACCCAGTACTTC.

The chain couples TRBV6-5 to TRBJ1-2; 11 positions match TRBD1. V shed 2 bases, J shed 4 bases, and the junction held 6 bases outside the gene matches. The CDR3 length is 16 residues. Germline V lookup: CDR1 MNHEY, CDR2 SVGAGI. CDR3 DNA sequence: TGTGCCAGCAGTTACCAAAGGGGGACAGGGGGCTATGGCTACACCTTC. Its translation: CASSYQRGTGGYGYTF.

The chain employs TRBV15 and TRBJ2-5; D could derive from TRBD1 or TRBD2 (5 bases each). CDR3 length: 16 residues. V shed 1 base and J shed 5 bases, with 17 bases lying between them. Germline lookup yields CDR1 LNHNV and CDR2 YYDKDF (reference sequence). CDR3 sequence reads: CATSRVGRSLRETQYF. Written as DNA, the CDR3 is TGTGCCACCAGCAGAGTGGGACGGAGCTTGAGGGAGACCCAGTACTTC. The entire variable domain, with the rest obtained from reference TRBV15 and TRBJ2-5, is as follows: DAMVIQNPRYQVTQFGKPVTLSCSQTLNHNVMYWYQQKSSQAPKLLFHYYDKDFNNEADTPDNFQSRRPNTSFCFLDIRSPGLGDTAMYLCATSRVGRSLRETQYFGPGTRLLVL.

V usage is TRBV6-5 and J usage is TRBJ1-2; no reliable D call. Germline V gives CDR1 MNHEY, CDR2 SVGAGI. The CDR3 has 12 amino acids. V lost 3 bases and J 6 bases, leaving 8 bases between the germline ends. CDR3 in amino acids: CASSYGSNGYTF. CDR3 in DNA: TGTGCCAGCAGTTATGGTTCGAATGGCTACACCTTC.

The chain links TRBV7-9 to TRBJ2-2; 8 nucleotides line up with TRBD1. V gave up 1 base and J gave up 6 bases; unmatched junction bases: 1. Germline values: CDR1 SEHNR, CDR2 FQNEAQ (reference sequence). The CDR3 length is 14 residues. CDR3 region: CASSLGQGPGELFF. The CDR3 nucleotides read TGTGCCAGCAGCTTAGGACAGGGGCCCGGGGAGCTGTTTTTT. Supplemented by reference TRBV7-9 and TRBJ2-2, the full variable domain reads DTGVSQNPRHKITKRGQNVTFRCDPISEHNRLYWYRQTLGQGPEFLTYFQNEAQLEKSRLLSDRFSAERPKGSFSTLEIQRTEQGDSAMYLCASSLGQGPGELFFGEGSRLTVL.

In its sample, this clone was seen once. This sequence joins TRBV18 and TRBJ2-1; 12 positions agree with TRBD2. CDR1 is KGHSH and CDR2 is LQKENI in the germline V gene. This CDR3 spans 15 amino acids. V lost 4 bases, J lost 8 bases, and 6 bases stayed unmatched. CDR3 residues: CASSRTSGVLYEQFF. CDR3 nucleotides: TGTGCCAGCTCACGGACTAGCGGGGTACTCTATGAGCAGTTCTTC.

This chain joins TRBV12-5 and TRBJ2-1; 7 bases line up with TRBD2. CDR3 length: 15 residues. Germline-derived CDR1 and CDR2 are LGHNT and FRNRAP. V lost 4 bases and J lost 3; bases outside the gene matches: 6. CDR3 amino acids: CASGSLAVHYNEQFF. CDR3 bases: TGTGCTAGTGGTTCCCTAGCGGTTCACTACAATGAGCAGTTCTTC.

In this sample, this clone turned up once. The chain joins TRBV19 to TRBJ1-1; TRBD1 is a possible D gene (6 bases). This CDR3 has 14 amino acids. Trimming pared 7 bases from V and 0 bases from J, leaving 12 bases between. The V gene's germline CDR1 is LNHDA and CDR2 SQIVND (reference sequence). The DNA of the CDR3 is TGTGCCAGTAAAACGACAGGCTTGAACACTGAAGCTTTCTTT. Its translation: CASKTTGLNTEAFF.

The V gene is TRBV7-9, the J gene TRBJ2-1, with 12 bases lining up with TRBD2. V shed 0 bases, J shed 0 bases, and the junction held 3 bases outside the gene matches. This CDR3 spans 18 amino acids. Germline V gives CDR1 SEHNR, CDR2 FQNEAQ (reference sequence). CDR3 loop: CASSLARLAGDSYNEQFF. The DNA of the CDR3 is TGTGCCAGCAGCTTAGCGCGACTAGCGGGGGACTCCTACAATGAGCAGTTCTTC.

The table lists this clone with a count of one. The J gene is TRBJ2-2, the V gene TRBV7-2; 13 bases agree with TRBD2. With 5 bases clipped from V and 9 bases from J, the junction kept 9 bases outside the gene matches. The CDR3 length is 16 residues. The germline CDR1 and CDR2 sequences are SGHTA and FQGNSA. The CDR3: CASSASLAGGPRELFF. The CDR3 DNA sequence: TGTGCCAGCAGCGCCTCACTAGCGGGGGGGCCGAGGGAGCTGTTTTTT.

V gene TRBV2 combines with J gene TRBJ1-2; tentatively, D is TRBD1 (6 bases). The germline gives CDR1 SNHLY, CDR2 FYNNEI. V was cut by 4 bases and J by 5 bases, with 20 bases left in between. This CDR3 is built from 16 residues. The CDR3 DNA reads TGTGCCAGCAGTGGGGGGGGCGCAATCCCTCATTATGGCTACACCTTC. Translated, it gives CASSGGGAIPHYGYTF.

The V call is TRBV3-1 (or the pseudogene TRBV3-2), the J call TRBJ2-2; TRBD1 agrees at 9 bases. Germline V gene data show CDR1 as LGHDT and CDR2 as YNNKEL (reference sequence). Trimming removed 0 bases from V and 6 bases from J; junction bases left unmatched: 5. This CDR3 region has 16 residues. The CDR3 here is CASSQELGQGSGELFF. CDR3 DNA sequence: TGTGCCAGCAGCCAAGAATTGGGACAGGGATCCGGGGAGCTGTTTTTT.

The chain couples TRBV24-1 to TRBJ2-2, with 9 nucleotides matching TRBD1. This CDR3 contains 14 residues. J gave up 5 bases and V 7 bases, and 4 bases lay outside the gene matches. CDR1 and CDR2 from the germline V gene are KGHDR and SFDVKD. CDR3 sequence reads: CATRDRGRTGELFF. The CDR3 nucleotides read TGTGCCACCAGAGACAGGGGGAGGACCGGGGAGCTGTTTTTT.

The chain recombines TRBV2 with TRBJ1-6; D unclear. The CDR3 covers 14 residues. Trimming shortened V by 1 base and J by 4 bases, and 5 bases separated the two germline ends. CDR1 and CDR2 (germline): SNHLY, FYNNEI. CDR3 nucleotides: TGTGCCAGCAGTGAAGGCGTTTATAATTCACCCCTCCACTTT. Translating gives CASSEGVYNSPLHF.

This clone was found once. The chain combines TRBV5-6 with TRBJ1-5; 7 nucleotides match TRBD1. CDR1 is SGHDT and CDR2 is YYEEEE in the germline V gene. The ends lost 1 base at V and 2 bases at J; junction bases unmatched: 12. There are 18 residues in the CDR3. CDR3 in amino acids: CASSLTRGLLKGNQPQHF. The CDR3 DNA follows: TGTGCCAGCAGCTTGACGAGGGGGCTTCTAAAAGGCAATCAGCCCCAGCATTTT.

This chain links TRBV5-1 with TRBJ2-3; TRBD1 aligns across 8 bases. V lost 2 bases and J lost 4; bases outside the gene matches: 3. The CDR3 sequence is 14 residues long. Germline CDR1 is SGHRS and CDR2 is YFSETQ. This chain's CDR3 is CASSFGTGADTQYF. The CDR3 bases are TGCGCCAGCAGCTTCGGGACAGGAGCAGATACGCAGTATTTT.

This chain joins TRBV7-2 and TRBJ2-2; unclear D gene. This CDR3 has 14 amino acids. The V gene lost 2 bases and the J gene lost 5 bases, with 9 bases spanning the gap. Germline V gene data show CDR1 as SGHTA and CDR2 as FQGNSA. CDR3 nucleotide sequence: TGTGCCAGCAGCTTACCTCTTTATACCGGGGAGCTGTTTTTT. Translating gives CASSLPLYTGELFF.

The chain is built from TRBV4-1 and TRBJ1-5; D might be TRBD1 (6 bases). The CDR3 has 15 residues. V was shortened by 0 bases and J by 3 bases, with 9 bases between the two germline ends. Per the germline V gene, CDR1 is MGHRA and CDR2 is YSYEKL. CDR3 DNA sequence: TGCGCCAGCAGCCAAGAAAAGGGGGTCAATCAGCCCCAGCATTTT. It specifies CASSQEKGVNQPQHF.

Notes on this clone: One junction end does not reproduce the germline sequence, and a read error may be involved. V usage is TRBV29-1 and J usage is TRBJ1-1, with D possibly TRBD1 on 6 matching bases. The CDR3 extends over 13 amino acids. Germline V gene data show CDR1 as SQVTM and CDR2 as ANQGSEA. This CDR3 reads CSVDGGQVTEAFF. The DNA of the CDR3 is TGCAGCGTTGATGGGGGGCAGGTTACTGAAGCTTTTTTT.

The chain links TRBV6-2 or TRBV6-3 to TRBJ2-3, with 8 bases aligning to TRBD2. The germline V gene has CDR1 MNHEY and CDR2 SVGEGT. The CDR3 is made up of 16 amino acids. With 3 bases clipped from V and 3 bases from J, the junction kept 8 bases outside the gene matches. CDR3 nucleotide sequence: TGTGCCAGCAGTTATTATCGGACTAGCCAAACAGATACGCAGTATTTT. Its translation is CASSYYRTSQTDTQYF.